This is a list of T cell receptor beta chains from one sample in a study of blood T cell repertoires in COVID-19. Produced via immunoSEQ multiplex PCR; TCRdb's table is partial and in-frame only. The sample holds fewer than 150,000 clones, approximately 84% seen once. The material sequenced was peripheral blood. The receptors come from an elderly woman in a cohort sampled during active or convalescent COVID-19. CDR3s include the opening cysteine and the closing phenylalanine or tryptophan. The D gene is left open where the match is weak. Not all rows give a size; the values are once, few, many and, for expanded clones, a class.

>-|-|TRBJ2-1|TRBV5-1
TGCGCCAGCAGCTTGACGGTGTCCAATGAGCAGTTCTTC
CASSLTVSNEQFF
>-|TRBD2|TRBJ2-1|TRBV28
TGTGCCAGCAGTTTCCCCCTGGTAGCGGGGCTCCCCCAAGCTGTTGAGCAGTTCTTC
CASSFPLVAGLPQAVEQFF
>-|TRBD1|TRBJ1-6|TRBV19
TGTGCCAGTAGTATCGGCGGGACAGGGGTATTTTCACCCCTCCACTTT
CASSIGGTGVFSPLHF
>-|TRBD2|TRBJ2-5|TRBV2
TGTGCCAGCAGTCGGCGGGGGGGCGGGGAGACCCAGTACTTC
CASSRRGGGETQYF
>-|-|TRBJ1-6|TRBV6-2/TRBV6-3
TGTGCCAGCAGCTCGGGGGGCCTAAGGAGCTCCTATAATTCACCCCTCCACTTT
CASSSGGLRSSYNSPLHF
>-|-|TRBJ2-3|TRBV9
TGTGCCAGCAGCGTAAGGGGCGTAGATACGCAGTATTTT
CASSVRGVDTQYF
>-|TRBD1|TRBJ1-1|TRBV25-1
TGTGCCAGCAGTGAATGGTCTACCGGGACAGCTCGGGCCGCTTTCTTT
CASSEWSTGTARAAFF
>few|TRBD1|TRBJ1-1|TRBV7-9
TGTGCCAGCAGCACTGGACAGGGGAGGGAAGCTTTCTTT
CASSTGQGREAFF
>once|TRBD1|TRBJ2-7|TRBV7-2
TGTGCCAGCAGCTTAGAAGGACAGGGATCCGAGCAGTACTTC
CASSLEGQGSEQYF
>-|TRBD1|TRBJ2-1|TRBV6-5
TGTGCCAGCAGTCCAGACAGGGGTCCGGTCAATGAGCAGTTCTTC
CASSPDRGPVNEQFF